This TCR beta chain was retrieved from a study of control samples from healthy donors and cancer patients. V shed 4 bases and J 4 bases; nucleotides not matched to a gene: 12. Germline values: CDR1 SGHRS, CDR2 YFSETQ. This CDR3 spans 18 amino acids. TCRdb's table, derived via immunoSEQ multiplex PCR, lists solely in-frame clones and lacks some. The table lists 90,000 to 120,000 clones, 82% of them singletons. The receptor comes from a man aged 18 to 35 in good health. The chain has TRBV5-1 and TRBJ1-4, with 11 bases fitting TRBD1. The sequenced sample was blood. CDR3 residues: CASSHGQGAVWSNEKLFF. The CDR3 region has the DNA TGCGCCAGCAGCCATGGACAGGGGGCCGTTTGGAGTAATGAAAAACTGTTTTTT.